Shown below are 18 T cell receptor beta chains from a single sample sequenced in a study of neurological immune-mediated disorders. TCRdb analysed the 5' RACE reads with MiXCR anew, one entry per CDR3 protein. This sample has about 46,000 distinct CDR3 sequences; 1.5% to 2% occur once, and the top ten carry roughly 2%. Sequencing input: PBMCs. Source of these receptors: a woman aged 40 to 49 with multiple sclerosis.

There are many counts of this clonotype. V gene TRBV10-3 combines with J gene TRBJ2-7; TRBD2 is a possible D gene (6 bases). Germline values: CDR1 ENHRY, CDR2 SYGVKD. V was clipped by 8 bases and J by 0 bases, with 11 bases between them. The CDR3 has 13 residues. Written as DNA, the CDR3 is TGTGCCATCTCTGGCGGGGCCTCCTACGAGCAGTACTTC. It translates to CAISGGASYEQYF.

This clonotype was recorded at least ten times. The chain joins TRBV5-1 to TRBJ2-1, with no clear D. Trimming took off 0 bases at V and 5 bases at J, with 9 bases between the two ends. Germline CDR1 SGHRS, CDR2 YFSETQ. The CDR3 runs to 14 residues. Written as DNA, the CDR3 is TGCGCCAGCAGCTTGGCCCCCGGTGACAATGAGCAGTTCTTC. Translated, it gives CASSLAPGDNEQFF.

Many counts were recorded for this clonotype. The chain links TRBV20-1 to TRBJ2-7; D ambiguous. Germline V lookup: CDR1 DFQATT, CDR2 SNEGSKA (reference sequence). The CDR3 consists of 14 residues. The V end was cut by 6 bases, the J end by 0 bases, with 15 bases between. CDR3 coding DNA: TGCAGTGCCCCTAAGGCAGGTAGCTCCTACGAGCAGTACTTC. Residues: CSAPKAGSSYEQYF.

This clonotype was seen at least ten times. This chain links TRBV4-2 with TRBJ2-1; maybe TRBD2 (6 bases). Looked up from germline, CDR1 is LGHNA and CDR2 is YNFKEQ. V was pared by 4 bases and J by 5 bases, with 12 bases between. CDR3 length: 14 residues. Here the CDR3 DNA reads TGTGCCAGCAGCCCAACGGGAGATGACAATGAGCAGTTCTTC. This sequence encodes CASSPTGDDNEQFF.

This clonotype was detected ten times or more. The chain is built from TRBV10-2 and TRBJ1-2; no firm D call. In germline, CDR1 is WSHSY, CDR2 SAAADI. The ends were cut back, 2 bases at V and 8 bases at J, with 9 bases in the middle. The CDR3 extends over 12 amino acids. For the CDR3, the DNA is TGCGCCAGCAGTGAGGACCGGTGGGGCTACACCTTC. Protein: CASSEDRWGYTF.

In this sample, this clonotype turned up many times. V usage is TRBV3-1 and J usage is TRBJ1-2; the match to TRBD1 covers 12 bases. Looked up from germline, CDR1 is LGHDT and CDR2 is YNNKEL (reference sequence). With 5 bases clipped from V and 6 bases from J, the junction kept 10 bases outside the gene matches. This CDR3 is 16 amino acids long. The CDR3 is CASSVRDRGQGDGYTF. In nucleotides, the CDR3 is TGTGCCAGCAGCGTCCGGGACAGGGGGCAGGGCGATGGCTACACCTTC.

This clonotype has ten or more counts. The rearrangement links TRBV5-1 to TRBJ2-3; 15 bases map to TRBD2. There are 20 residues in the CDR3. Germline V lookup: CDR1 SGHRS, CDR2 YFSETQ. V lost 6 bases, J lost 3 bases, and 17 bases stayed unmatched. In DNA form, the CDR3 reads TGCGCCAGCACACGAAATCCTCCGGGACTAGCGGGGGGAGGGACAGATACGCAGTATTTT. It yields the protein CASTRNPPGLAGGGTDTQYF.

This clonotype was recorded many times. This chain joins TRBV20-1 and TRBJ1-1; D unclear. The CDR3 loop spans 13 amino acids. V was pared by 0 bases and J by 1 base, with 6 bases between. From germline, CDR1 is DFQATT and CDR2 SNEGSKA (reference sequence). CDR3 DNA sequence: TGCAGTGCTAGAGAGACACCGAACACTGAAGCTTTCTTT. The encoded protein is CSARETPNTEAFF.

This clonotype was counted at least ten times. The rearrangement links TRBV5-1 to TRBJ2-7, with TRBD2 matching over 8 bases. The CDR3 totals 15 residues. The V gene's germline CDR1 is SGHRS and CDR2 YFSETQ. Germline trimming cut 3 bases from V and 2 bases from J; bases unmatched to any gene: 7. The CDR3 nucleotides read TGCGCCAGCAGCTACCGAGGACTAGCTCCCTACGAGCAGTACTTC. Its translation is CASSYRGLAPYEQYF.

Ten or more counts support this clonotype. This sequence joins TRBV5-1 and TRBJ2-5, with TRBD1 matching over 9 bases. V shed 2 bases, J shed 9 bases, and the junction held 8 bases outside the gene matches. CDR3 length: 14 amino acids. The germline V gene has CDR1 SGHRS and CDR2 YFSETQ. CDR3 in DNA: TGCGCCAGCAGCTTTACGGGACAGGGTGGTGCCCAGTACTTC. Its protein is CASSFTGQGGAQYF.

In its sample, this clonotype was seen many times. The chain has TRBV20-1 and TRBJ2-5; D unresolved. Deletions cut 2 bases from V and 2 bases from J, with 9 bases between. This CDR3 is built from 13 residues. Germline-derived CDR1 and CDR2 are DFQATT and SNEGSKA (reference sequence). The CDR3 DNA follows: TGCAGTGCTAGAAGCGACTTACAAGAGACCCAGTACTTC. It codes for CSARSDLQETQYF.

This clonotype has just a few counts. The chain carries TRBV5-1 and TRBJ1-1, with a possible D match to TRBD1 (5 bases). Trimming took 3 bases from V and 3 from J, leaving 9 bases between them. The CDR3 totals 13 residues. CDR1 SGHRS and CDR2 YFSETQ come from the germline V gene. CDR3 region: CASSWGRDTEAFF. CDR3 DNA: TGCGCCAGCAGCTGGGGCCGGGACACTGAAGCTTTCTTT.

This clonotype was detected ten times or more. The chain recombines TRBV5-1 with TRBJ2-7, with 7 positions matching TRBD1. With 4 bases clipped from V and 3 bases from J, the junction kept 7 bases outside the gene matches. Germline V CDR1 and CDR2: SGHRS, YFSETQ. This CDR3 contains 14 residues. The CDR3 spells CASSGWDRDYEQYF. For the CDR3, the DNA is TGCGCCAGCAGCGGCTGGGACAGAGACTACGAGCAGTACTTC.

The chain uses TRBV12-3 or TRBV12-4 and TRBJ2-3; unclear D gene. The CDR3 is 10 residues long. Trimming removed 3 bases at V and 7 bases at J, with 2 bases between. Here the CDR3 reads CASSLNTQYF. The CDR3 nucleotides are TGTGCCAGCAGTTTGAATACGCAGTATTTT.

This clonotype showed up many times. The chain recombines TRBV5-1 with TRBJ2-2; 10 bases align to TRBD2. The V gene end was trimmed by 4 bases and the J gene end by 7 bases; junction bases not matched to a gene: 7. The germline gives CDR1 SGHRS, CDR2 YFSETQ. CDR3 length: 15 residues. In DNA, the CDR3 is TGCGCCAGCAGCCTCGGACTAGCGGATGACGGGGAGCTGTTTTTT. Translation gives CASSLGLADDGELFF.

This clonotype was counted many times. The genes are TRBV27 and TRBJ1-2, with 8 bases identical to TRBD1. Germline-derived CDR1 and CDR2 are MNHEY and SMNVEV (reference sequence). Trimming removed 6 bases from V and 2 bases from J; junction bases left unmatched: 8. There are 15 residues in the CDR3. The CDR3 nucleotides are TGTGCCAGCAGGATCAACAGGGGGGAAAACTATGGCTACACCTTC. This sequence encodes CASRINRGENYGYTF.

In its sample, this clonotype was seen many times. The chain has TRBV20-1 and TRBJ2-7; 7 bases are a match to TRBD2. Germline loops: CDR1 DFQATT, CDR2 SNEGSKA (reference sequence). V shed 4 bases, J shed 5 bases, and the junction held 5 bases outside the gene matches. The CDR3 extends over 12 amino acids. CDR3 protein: CSAIASGDEQYF. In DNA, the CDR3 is TGCAGTGCTATCGCGAGCGGGGACGAGCAGTACTTC.

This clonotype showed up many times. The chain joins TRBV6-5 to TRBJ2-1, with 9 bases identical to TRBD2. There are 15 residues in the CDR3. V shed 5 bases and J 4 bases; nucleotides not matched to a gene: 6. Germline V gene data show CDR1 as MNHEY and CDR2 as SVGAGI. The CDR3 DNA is TGTGCCAGCAGTACCCCGACTAGCGGATACAATGAGCAGTTCTTC. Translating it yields CASSTPTSGYNEQFF.